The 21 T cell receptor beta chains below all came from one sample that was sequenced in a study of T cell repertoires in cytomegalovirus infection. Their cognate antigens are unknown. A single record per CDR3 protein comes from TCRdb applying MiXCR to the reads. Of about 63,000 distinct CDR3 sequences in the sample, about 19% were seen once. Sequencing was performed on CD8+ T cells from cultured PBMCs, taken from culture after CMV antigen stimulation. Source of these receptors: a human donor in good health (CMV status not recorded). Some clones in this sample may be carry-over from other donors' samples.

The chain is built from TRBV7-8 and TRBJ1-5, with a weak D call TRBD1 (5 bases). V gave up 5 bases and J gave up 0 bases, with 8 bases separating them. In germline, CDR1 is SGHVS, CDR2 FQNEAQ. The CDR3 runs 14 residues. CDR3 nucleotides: TGTGCCAGCAGCCAGGGAGGTAGCAATCAGCCCCAGCATTTT. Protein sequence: CASSQGGSNQPQHF. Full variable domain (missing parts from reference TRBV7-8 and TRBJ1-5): GAGVSQSPRYKVAKRGQDVALRCDPISGHVSLFWYQQALGQGPEFLTYFQNEAQLDKSGLPSDRFFAERPEGSVSTLKIQRTQQEDSAVYLCASSQGGSNQPQHFGDGTRLSIL.

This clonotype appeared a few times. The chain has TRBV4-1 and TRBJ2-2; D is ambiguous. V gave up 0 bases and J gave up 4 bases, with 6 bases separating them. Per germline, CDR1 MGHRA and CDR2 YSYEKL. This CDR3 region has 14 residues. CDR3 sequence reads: CASSQDWATGELFF. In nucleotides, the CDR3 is TGCGCCAGCAGCCAAGATTGGGCCACCGGGGAGCTGTTTTTT.

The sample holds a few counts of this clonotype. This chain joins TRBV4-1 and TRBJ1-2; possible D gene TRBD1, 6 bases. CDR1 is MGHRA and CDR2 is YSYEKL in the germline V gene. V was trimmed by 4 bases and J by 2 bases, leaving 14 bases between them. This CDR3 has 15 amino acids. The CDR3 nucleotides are TGCGCCAGCAGCCCGAGCACAGGGACGAACTATGGCTACACCTTC. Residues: CASSPSTGTNYGYTF.

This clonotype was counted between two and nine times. CDR3 protein: CASSLEPGGLYNEQFF. In DNA, the CDR3 is TGTGCCAGCAGCTTAGAACCGGGGGGGCTTTACAATGAGCAGTTCTTC. The chain has TRBV7-8 and TRBJ2-1, with TRBD2 identical over 8 bases. V shed 1 base and J 4 bases; nucleotides not matched to a gene: 6. The CDR3 sequence is 16 residues long. The germline CDR1 and CDR2 sequences are SGHVS and FQNEAQ.

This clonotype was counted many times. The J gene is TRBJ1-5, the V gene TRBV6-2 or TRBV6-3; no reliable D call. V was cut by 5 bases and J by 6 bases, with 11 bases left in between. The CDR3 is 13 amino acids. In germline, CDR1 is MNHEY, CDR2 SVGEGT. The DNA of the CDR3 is TGTGCCAGCAGTCCCCGGGCGCCTCAGCCCCAGCATTTT. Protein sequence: CASSPRAPQPQHF.

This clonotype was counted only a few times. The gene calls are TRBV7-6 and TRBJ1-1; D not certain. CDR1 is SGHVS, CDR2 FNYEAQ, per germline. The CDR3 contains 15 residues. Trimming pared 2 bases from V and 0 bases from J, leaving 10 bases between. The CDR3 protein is CASSLSNNLNTEAFF. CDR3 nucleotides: TGTGCCAGCAGCTTATCAAACAACTTGAACACTGAAGCTTTCTTT.

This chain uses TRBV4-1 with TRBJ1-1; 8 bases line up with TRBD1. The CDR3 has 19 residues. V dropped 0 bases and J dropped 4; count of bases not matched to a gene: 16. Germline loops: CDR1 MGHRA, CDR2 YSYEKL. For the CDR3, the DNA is TGCGCCAGCAGCCAAGACCCACCCGGACAGGGCCTCCGGAGCACTGAAGCTTTCTTT. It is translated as CASSQDPPGQGLRSTEAFF.

The CDR3 loop is CAWSVSASYEQYF. CDR3 nucleotide sequence: TGTGCCTGGAGTGTATCCGCCTCCTACGAGCAGTACTTC. The genes are TRBV30 and TRBJ2-7, with D unclear. The CDR3 is made up of 13 amino acids. Germline values: CDR1 GTSNPN, CDR2 SVGIG (reference sequence). The V gene lost 0 bases and the J gene lost 0 bases, with 6 bases spanning the gap.

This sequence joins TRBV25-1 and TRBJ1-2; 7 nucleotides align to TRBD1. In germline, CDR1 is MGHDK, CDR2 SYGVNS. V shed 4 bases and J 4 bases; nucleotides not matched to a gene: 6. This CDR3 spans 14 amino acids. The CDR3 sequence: CASSGQGPAYGYTF. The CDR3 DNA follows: TGTGCCAGCAGTGGACAGGGACCAGCCTATGGCTACACCTTC.

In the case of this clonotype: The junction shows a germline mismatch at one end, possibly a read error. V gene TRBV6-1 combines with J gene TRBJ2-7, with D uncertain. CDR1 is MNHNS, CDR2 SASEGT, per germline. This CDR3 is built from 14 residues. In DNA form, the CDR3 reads TGTGCCCGCAGTGAAAGAGGCTTTCCCTACGAGCAGTACTTC. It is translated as CARSERGFPYEQYF.

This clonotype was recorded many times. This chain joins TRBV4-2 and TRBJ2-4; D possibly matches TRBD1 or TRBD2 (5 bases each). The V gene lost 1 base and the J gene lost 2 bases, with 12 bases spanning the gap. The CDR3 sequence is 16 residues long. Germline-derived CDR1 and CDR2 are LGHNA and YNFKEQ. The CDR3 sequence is CASSQARGETKNIQYF. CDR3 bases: TGTGCCAGCAGCCAAGCCCGAGGGGAAACCAAAAACATTCAGTACTTC.

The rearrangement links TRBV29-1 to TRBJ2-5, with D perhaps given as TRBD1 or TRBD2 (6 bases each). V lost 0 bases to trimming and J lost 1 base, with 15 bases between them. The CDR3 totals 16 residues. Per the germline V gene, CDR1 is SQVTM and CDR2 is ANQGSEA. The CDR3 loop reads CSVEERDRGTQETQYF. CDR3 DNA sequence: TGCAGCGTTGAAGAGCGGGATAGGGGGACCCAAGAGACCCAGTACTTC. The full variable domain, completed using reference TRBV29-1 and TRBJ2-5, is SAVISQKPSRDICQRGTSLTIQCQVDSQVTMMFWYRQQPGQSLTLIATANQGSEATYESGFVIDKFPISRPNLTFSTLTVSNMSPEDSSIYLCSVEERDRGTQETQYFGPGTRLLVL.

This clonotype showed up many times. CDR3 coding DNA: TGTGCCAGCAGTCGAAAATTTAACAGGGGCTCTGAAGCTTTCTTT. Translating it yields CASSRKFNRGSEAFF. The V gene is TRBV6-5, the J gene TRBJ1-1, with 7 bases lining up with TRBD1. V shed 5 bases, J shed 6 bases, and the junction held 12 bases outside the gene matches. Germline V gene data show CDR1 as MNHEY and CDR2 as SVGAGI. The CDR3 spans 15 residues.

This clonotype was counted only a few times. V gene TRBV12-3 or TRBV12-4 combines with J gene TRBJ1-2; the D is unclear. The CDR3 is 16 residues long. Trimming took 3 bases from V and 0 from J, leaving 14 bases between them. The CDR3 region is CASSFTADPSNYGYTF. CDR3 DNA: TGTGCCAGCAGTTTCACCGCAGACCCTTCTAACTATGGCTACACCTTC.

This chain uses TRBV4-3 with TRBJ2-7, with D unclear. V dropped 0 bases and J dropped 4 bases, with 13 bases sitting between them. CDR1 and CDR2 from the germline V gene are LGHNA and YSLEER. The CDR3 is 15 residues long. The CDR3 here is CASSQDRSSAYEQYF. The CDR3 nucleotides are TGCGCCAGCAGCCAAGATCGGAGCAGCGCGTACGAGCAGTACTTC.

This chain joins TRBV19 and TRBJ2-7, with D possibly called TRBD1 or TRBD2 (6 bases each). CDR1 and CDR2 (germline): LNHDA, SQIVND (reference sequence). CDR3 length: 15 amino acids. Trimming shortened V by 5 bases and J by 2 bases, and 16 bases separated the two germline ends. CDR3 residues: CASSSGPGEAYEQYF. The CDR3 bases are TGTGCCAGTAGTTCGGGACCAGGGGAGGCCTACGAGCAGTACTTC.

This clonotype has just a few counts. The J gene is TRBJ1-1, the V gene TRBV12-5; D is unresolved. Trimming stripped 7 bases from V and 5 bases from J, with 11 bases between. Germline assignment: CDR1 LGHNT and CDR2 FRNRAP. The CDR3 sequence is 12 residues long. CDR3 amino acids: CASAPDGTEAFF. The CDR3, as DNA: TGTGCTAGTGCTCCGGATGGTACTGAAGCTTTCTTT.

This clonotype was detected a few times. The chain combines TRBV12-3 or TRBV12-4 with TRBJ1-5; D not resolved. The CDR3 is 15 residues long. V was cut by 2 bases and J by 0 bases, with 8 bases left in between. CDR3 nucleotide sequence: TGTGCCAGCAGTTTAACAAGGGATAGCAATCAGCCCCAGCATTTT. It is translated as CASSLTRDSNQPQHF.

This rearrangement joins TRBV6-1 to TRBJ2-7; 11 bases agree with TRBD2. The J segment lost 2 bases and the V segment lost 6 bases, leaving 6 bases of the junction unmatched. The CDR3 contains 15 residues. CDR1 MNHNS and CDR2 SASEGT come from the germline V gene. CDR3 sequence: CASRTGTSGAYEQYF. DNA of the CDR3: TGTGCCAGCAGGACTGGGACTAGCGGAGCCTACGAGCAGTACTTC.

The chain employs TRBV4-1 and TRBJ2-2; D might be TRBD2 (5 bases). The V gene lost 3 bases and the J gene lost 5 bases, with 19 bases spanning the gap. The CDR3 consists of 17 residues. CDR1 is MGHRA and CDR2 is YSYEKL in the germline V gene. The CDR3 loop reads CASSHPGTGKVTGELFF. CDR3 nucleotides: TGCGCCAGCAGCCACCCGGGTACGGGGAAGGTGACCGGGGAGCTGTTTTTT.

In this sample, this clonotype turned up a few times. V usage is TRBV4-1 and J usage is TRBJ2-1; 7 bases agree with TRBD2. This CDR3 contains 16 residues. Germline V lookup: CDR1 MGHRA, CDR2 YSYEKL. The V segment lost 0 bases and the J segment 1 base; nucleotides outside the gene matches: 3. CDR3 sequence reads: CASSQEGGRSYNEQFF. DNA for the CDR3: TGCGCCAGCAGCCAAGAGGGGGGGAGGTCCTACAATGAGCAGTTCTTC.